This T cell receptor (beta chain) was sequenced during a study of blood T cells in healthy people across ages. Whole-study findings and limits: In the absence of known donor CMV status, changes in expanded clonotypes were possibly confounded. Age showed a roughly linear inverse relationship with TCR beta diversity per million T cells.

Alongside a J-beta primer mix, a sample-barcoded 5' primer served in a second PCR lasting about 6 to 12 cycles. Researchers report that each sample yielded at least 2.5 million CDR3-containing paired-end reads. Via MiXCR, TCRdb re-called the 5' RACE reads, giving one row per CDR3 protein. The table shows roughly 1.7 million distinct CDR3 sequences, with roughly a third occurring only once. A note on this clonotype: The antigen remains undetermined.

In germline, CDR1 is MNHNS, CDR2 SASEGT. V was shortened by 7 bases and J by 2 bases, with 15 bases between the two germline ends. The CDR3 contains 15 residues. The chain carries TRBV6-1 and TRBJ2-1, with D perhaps assigned TRBD1 or TRBD2 (5 bases each). The TCR comes from a woman aged 25-40 years in good health. The sequenced material came from blood. The CDR3 loop is CASNLRLGAYNEQFF. As DNA, the CDR3 is TGTGCCAGCAATCTAAGGTTGGGGGCCTACAATGAGCAGTTCTTC.